Listed here are 20 T cell receptor beta chains from one sample, sequenced in a study of blood T cell repertoires in COVID-19. Assay used: immunoSEQ multiplex PCR; TCRdb lists only in-frame clones, some missing. The sample consists of 250,000 to 300,000 clones, 75% to 85% of them appearing once. The sample taken for sequencing was peripheral blood. The receptors were gathered from a man aged 50-60 years with active or convalescent COVID-19.

The gene calls are TRBV2 and TRBJ1-1, with D possibly being TRBD1 (5 bases). The ends were cut back, 7 bases at V and 1 base at J, with 13 bases in the middle. Germline CDR1 is SNHLY and CDR2 is FYNNEI. This CDR3 comprises 14 residues. The CDR3 spells CASIRDSQNTEAFF. For the CDR3, the DNA is TGTGCCAGCATTCGAGACAGCCAGAACACTGAAGCTTTCTTT.

The chain employs TRBV7-3 and TRBJ2-2, with 12 bases aligning to TRBD1. With 5 bases clipped from V and 9 bases from J, the junction kept 7 bases outside the gene matches. CDR3 length: 15 residues. In germline, CDR1 is SGHTA, CDR2 FQGTGA. The CDR3 spells CASSGKGTGGRELFF. The CDR3 coding sequence is TGTGCCAGCAGCGGAAAAGGGACAGGGGGCAGGGAGCTGTTTTTT.

This chain links TRBV10-3 with TRBJ1-3; a possible D gene is TRBD1 (6 bases). The ends were cut back, 7 bases at V and 0 bases at J, with 10 bases in the middle. This CDR3 comprises 14 residues. Germline assignment: CDR1 ENHRY and CDR2 SYGVKD. The CDR3 DNA follows: TGTGCCATCACCAGGGGACGCTCTGGAAACACCATATATTTT. Its protein product is CAITRGRSGNTIYF.

The V gene is TRBV19, the J gene TRBJ1-2, with 7 bases fitting TRBD1. V gave up 4 bases and J gave up 5 bases; unmatched junction bases: 10. This CDR3 has 15 residues. The germline CDR1 and CDR2 sequences are LNHDA and SQIVND (reference sequence). The CDR3 DNA is TGTGCCAGTAGTACGGGGGACAGCAGGCCGTATGGCTACACCTTC. As protein: CASSTGDSRPYGYTF.

The chain joins TRBV5-8 to TRBJ1-5; D is undetermined. In germline, CDR1 is SGHTS, CDR2 YDEGEE. V was shortened by 5 bases and J by 5 bases, with 17 bases between the two germline ends. CDR3 size: 15 residues. The CDR3 bases are TGTGCCAGCAGTCCTGGAGGAGAAAACCATCAGCCCCAGCATTTT. Its translation is CASSPGGENHQPQHF.

The chain is built from TRBV24-1 and TRBJ1-4; D possibly corresponds to TRBD1 (6 bases). V gave up 1 base and J gave up 6 bases, with 11 bases separating them. This CDR3 is 15 amino acids long. In germline, CDR1 is KGHDR, CDR2 SFDVKD. CDR3: CATSDLAGADEKLFF. In DNA form, the CDR3 reads TGTGCCACCAGTGATTTAGCAGGGGCGGATGAAAAACTGTTTTTT.

This clone was seen just once. The chain recombines TRBV7-2 with TRBJ2-3; D may be TRBD2 (5 bases). CDR1 is SGHTA, CDR2 FQGNSA, per germline. Trimming pared 0 bases from V and 0 bases from J, leaving 13 bases between. This CDR3 region has 17 residues. The CDR3: CASSLASGSTSTDTQYF. CDR3 bases: TGTGCCAGCAGCTTAGCCTCGGGGAGCACTAGCACAGATACGCAGTATTTT. Combining the CDR3 with reference TRBV7-2 and TRBJ2-3 gives the whole variable domain GAGVSQSPSNKVTEKGKDVELRCDPISGHTALYWYRQSLGQGLEFLIYFQGNSAPDKSGLPSDRFSAERTGGSVSTLTIQRTQQEDSAVYLCASSLASGSTSTDTQYFGPGTRLTVL.

This clone was counted a few times. DNA of the CDR3: TGTGCCAGCAGGATACCCGGGACTAGCGGGACATATACGCAGTATTTT. Its protein is CASRIPGTSGTYTQYF. This sequence joins TRBV7-9 and TRBJ2-3, with TRBD2 identical over 13 bases. Germline values: CDR1 SEHNR, CDR2 FQNEAQ (reference sequence). The CDR3 is made up of 16 amino acids. Germline trimming cut 6 bases from V and 7 bases from J; bases unmatched to any gene: 10.

A remark on this clone: The same CDR3 can be traced to other DNA sequences in this sample. The CDR3, as DNA: TGTGCCAGCAGCACAGGGAACTATGGCTACACCTTC. It is translated as CASSTGNYGYTF. The chain carries TRBV6-5 and TRBJ1-2, with D possibly matching TRBD1 (6 bases). Germline-derived CDR1 and CDR2 are MNHEY and SVGAGI. V was clipped by 6 bases and J by 2 bases, with 7 bases between them. The CDR3 covers 12 residues.

This chain connects TRBV30 to TRBJ1-4; weak D call: TRBD1 (5 bases). Germline CDR1 and CDR2: GTSNPN and SVGIG (reference sequence). This CDR3 is built from 15 residues. V was trimmed by 4 bases and J by 2 bases, leaving 14 bases between them. The CDR3 reads CAWNPQGGTNEKLFF. CDR3 sequence (DNA): TGTGCCTGGAATCCTCAGGGAGGGACTAATGAAAAACTGTTTTTT.

The CDR3 reads CATRDREDTEAFF. The CDR3 DNA reads as TGTGCCACCCGGGACAGGGAAGACACTGAAGCTTTCTTT. The chain combines TRBV6-5 with TRBJ1-1; 9 bases map to TRBD1. Germline V gene sequence: CDR1 MNHEY, CDR2 SVGAGI. The V and J ends lost 10 bases and 3 bases, in that order; junction bases with no gene match: 6. There are 13 residues in the CDR3.

This clone showed up just a few times. V and J are TRBV7-9 and TRBJ2-7, with D possibly being TRBD1 (6 bases). Deletions cut 6 bases from V and 0 bases from J, with 12 bases between. The CDR3 has 14 amino acids. Germline lookup yields CDR1 SEHNR and CDR2 FQNEAQ (reference sequence). The chain's CDR3 is CASRRDTSSYEQYF. The CDR3 DNA follows: TGTGCCAGCAGGAGGGACACGAGCTCCTACGAGCAGTACTTC.

The CDR3 loop reads CASSERLATYNEQFF. Here the CDR3 DNA reads TGTGCCAGCTCAGAAAGACTAGCGACTTACAATGAGCAGTTCTTC. This chain uses TRBV18 with TRBJ2-1; 8 bases fit TRBD2. Germline CDR1 and CDR2: KGHSH and LQKENI. With V trimmed by 5 bases and J by 4 bases, 7 bases remained unmatched. The CDR3 is 15 amino acids.

The chain links TRBV2 to TRBJ1-1; D perhaps matches TRBD1 (5 bases). Germline lookup yields CDR1 SNHLY and CDR2 FYNNEI. CDR3 size: 13 residues. Trimming took 8 bases from V and 4 from J, leaving 14 bases between them. The CDR3 DNA is TGTGCCAGCCAGTGGGGGGTCCCCACTGAAGCTTTCTTT. Its translation: CASQWGVPTEAFF.

The rearrangement uses TRBV7-3 and TRBJ2-7, with 10 bases aligning to TRBD1. Looked up from germline, CDR1 is SGHTA and CDR2 is FQGTGA. The CDR3 has 13 amino acids. The trim removed 5 bases at V and 6 bases at J, leaving 4 bases unmatched. The CDR3 sequence: CASSMDRGTEQYF. CDR3 nucleotide sequence: TGTGCCAGCAGCATGGACAGGGGGACCGAGCAGTACTTC. The full variable domain, its missing parts supplied by reference TRBV7-3 and TRBJ2-7, is GAGVSQTPSNKVTEKGKYVELRCDPISGHTALYWYRQSLGQGPEFLIYFQGTGAADDSGLPNDRFFAVRPEGSVSTLKIQRTERGDSAVYLCASSMDRGTEQYFGPGTRLTVT.

V and J are TRBV5-5 and TRBJ2-3; maybe TRBD2 (6 bases). Per the germline V gene, CDR1 is SGHKS and CDR2 is YYEKEE (reference sequence). The V gene lost 4 bases and the J gene lost 1 base, with 10 bases spanning the gap. The CDR3 has 14 residues. The DNA of the CDR3 is TGTGCCAGCAGCGGCCAGCGGGGCACAGATACGCAGTATTTT. Protein: CASSGQRGTDTQYF.

J is TRBJ2-1 and V is TRBV5-1; 7 bases are shared with TRBD2. V was pared by 0 bases and J by 6 bases, with 6 bases of the junction left unmatched. The CDR3 length is 15 residues. The germline gives CDR1 SGHRS, CDR2 YFSETQ. This CDR3 reads CASSLVSSGSNEQFF. Here the CDR3 DNA reads TGCGCCAGCAGCTTGGTCTCTAGCGGATCCAATGAGCAGTTCTTC.

J is TRBJ1-1 and V is TRBV6-5; possibly TRBD1 for D (6 bases). V was shortened by 8 bases and J by 1 base, with 11 bases between the two germline ends. In germline, CDR1 is MNHEY, CDR2 SVGAGI. This CDR3 has 13 residues. As DNA, the CDR3 is TGTGCCAGCCAAGGGGGTAGGAACACTGAAGCTTTCTTT. Its protein is CASQGGRNTEAFF.

J is TRBJ1-2 and V is TRBV7-9; 8 bases are shared with TRBD1. Germline V gives CDR1 SEHNR, CDR2 FQNEAQ (reference sequence). The CDR3 is made up of 15 amino acids. After removal of 4 bases from V and 7 bases from J, the junction contained 11 bases not matched to a gene. In DNA, the CDR3 is TGTGCCAGCAGCTCAGCCACCGGACAGGGTTTTGGCTACACCTTC. As protein: CASSSATGQGFGYTF.

The chain combines TRBV6-5 with TRBJ2-7; D perhaps matches TRBD1 (6 bases). The V gene's germline CDR1 is MNHEY and CDR2 SVGAGI. The V gene lost 1 base and the J gene lost 1 base, with 11 bases spanning the gap. The CDR3 spans 15 residues. CDR3 sequence (DNA): TGTGCCAGCAGTTACTATCGGACAGCATCCTACGAGCAGTACTTC. It yields the protein CASSYYRTASYEQYF.